This T cell receptor (beta chain) is drawn from a study of cytomegalovirus exposure and HLA in healthy donors. Trimming removed 1 base from V and 0 bases from J, with 10 bases in between. The CDR3 is 16 amino acids. Germline V gene sequence: CDR1 SEHNR, CDR2 FQNEAQ (reference sequence). The PCR used 60 Vbeta and 13 Jbeta primers. This table comes from immunoSEQ multiplex PCR, and its TCRdb copy is limited to in-frame clones, with some not included. The table lists 90,000 to 100,000 clones, about 81% of them singletons. The chain couples TRBV7-9 to TRBJ1-5; maybe TRBD1 (6 bases). The clonotype comes from a man aged 40-55 years in good health and CMV-seronegative. Sequencing was done on a sample of PBMCs. CDR3 bases: TGTGCCAGCAGCTTAGGTAGGGGGAATAGCAATCAGCCCCAGCATTTT. Translating it yields CASSLGRGNSNQPQHF.